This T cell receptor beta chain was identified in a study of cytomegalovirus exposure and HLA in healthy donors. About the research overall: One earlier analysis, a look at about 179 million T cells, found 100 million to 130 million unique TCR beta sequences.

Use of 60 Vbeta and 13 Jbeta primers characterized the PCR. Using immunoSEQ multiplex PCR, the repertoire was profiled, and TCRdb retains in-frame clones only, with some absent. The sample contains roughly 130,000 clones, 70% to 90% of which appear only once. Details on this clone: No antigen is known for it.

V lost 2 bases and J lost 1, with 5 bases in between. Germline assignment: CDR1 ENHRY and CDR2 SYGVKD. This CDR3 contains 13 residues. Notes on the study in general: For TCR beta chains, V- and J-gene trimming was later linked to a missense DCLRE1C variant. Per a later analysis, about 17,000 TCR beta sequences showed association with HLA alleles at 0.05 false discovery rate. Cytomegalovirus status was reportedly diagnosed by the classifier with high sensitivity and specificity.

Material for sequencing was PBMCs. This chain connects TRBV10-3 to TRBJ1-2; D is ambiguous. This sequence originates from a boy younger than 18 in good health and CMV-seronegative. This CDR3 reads CAISEGSNYGYTF. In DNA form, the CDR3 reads TGTGCCATCAGTGAGGGCAGTAACTATGGCTACACCTTC.